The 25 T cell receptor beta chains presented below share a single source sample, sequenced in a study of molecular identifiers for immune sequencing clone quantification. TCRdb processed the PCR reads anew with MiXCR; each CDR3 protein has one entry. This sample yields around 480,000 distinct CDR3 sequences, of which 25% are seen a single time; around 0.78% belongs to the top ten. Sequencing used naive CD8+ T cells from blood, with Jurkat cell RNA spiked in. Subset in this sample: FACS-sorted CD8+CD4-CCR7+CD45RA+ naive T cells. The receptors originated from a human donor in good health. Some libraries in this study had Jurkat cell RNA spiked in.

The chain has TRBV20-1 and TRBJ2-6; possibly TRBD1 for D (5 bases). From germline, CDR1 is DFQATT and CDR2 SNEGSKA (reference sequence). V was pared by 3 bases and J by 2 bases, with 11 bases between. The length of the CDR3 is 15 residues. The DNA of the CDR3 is TGCAGTGCTAGTCCGCAGGGTCCTGGGGCCAACGTCCTGACTTTC. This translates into CSASPQGPGANVLTF.

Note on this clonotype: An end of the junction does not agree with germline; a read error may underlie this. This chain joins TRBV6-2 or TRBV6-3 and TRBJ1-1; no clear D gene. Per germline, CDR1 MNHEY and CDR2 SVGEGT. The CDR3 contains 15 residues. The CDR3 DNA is TGTGCCAGCAGTAACTCGACGGGTATGAACACTGAAGCTTTCTTT. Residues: CASSNSTGMNTEAFF.

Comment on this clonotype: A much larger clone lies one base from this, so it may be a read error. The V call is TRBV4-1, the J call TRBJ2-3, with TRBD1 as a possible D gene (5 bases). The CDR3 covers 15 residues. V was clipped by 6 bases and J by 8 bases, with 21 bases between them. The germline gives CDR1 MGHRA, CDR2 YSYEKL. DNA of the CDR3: TGCGCCAGCAGGGTAAGGGCAGGGATAATAGCTACGCAGTATTTT. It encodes CASRVRAGIIATQYF.

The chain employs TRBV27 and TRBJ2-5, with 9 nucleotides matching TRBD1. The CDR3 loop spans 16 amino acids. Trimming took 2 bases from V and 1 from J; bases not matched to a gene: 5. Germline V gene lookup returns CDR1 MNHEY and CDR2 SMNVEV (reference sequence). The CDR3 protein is CASSLTGTGIQETQYF. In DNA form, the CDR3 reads TGTGCCAGCAGTTTAACTGGGACAGGGATCCAAGAGACCCAGTACTTC.

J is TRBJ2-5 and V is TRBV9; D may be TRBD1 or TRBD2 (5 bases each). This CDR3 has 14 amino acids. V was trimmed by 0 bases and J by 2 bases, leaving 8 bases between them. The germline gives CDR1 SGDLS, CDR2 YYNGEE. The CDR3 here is CASSVAGTQETQYF. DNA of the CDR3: TGTGCCAGCAGCGTAGCAGGGACGCAAGAGACCCAGTACTTC.

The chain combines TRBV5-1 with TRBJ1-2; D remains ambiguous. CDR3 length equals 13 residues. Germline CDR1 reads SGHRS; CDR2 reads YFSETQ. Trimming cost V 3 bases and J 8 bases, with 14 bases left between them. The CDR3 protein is CASSSLDMTGYTF. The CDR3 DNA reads TGCGCCAGCAGCTCCTTAGACATGACAGGCTACACCTTC.

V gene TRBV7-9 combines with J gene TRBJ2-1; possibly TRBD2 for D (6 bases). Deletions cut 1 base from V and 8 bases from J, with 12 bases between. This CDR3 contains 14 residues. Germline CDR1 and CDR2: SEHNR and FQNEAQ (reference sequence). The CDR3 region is CASSLVPGGDEQFF. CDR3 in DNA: TGTGCCAGCAGCTTAGTTCCCGGAGGGGATGAGCAGTTCTTC.

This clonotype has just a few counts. The CDR3 protein is CASSPRSETQYF. CDR3 bases: TGTGCCAGCAGCCCCAGGTCGGAGACCCAGTACTTC. This sequence joins TRBV7-9 and TRBJ2-5; D unclear. The germline gives CDR1 SEHNR, CDR2 FQNEAQ (reference sequence). V was pared by 5 bases and J by 5 bases, with 9 bases between. The CDR3 extends over 12 amino acids.

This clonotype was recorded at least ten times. The CDR3 loop reads CASSPVVPYEQYF. CDR3 DNA: TGCGCCAGCAGCCCGGTGGTACCCTACGAGCAGTACTTC. The rearrangement uses TRBV4-1 and TRBJ2-7; D remains unclear. Trimming took 4 bases from V and 2 from J, leaving 9 bases between them. CDR1 and CDR2 from the germline V gene are MGHRA and YSYEKL. CDR3 length: 13 residues.

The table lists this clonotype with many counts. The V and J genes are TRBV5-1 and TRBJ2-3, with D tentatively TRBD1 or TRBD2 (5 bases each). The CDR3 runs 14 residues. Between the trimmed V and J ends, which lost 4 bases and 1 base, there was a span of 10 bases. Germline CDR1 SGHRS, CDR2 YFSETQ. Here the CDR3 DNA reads TGCGCCAGCAGCGAGGGGTTCGGCACAGATACGCAGTATTTT. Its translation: CASSEGFGTDTQYF.

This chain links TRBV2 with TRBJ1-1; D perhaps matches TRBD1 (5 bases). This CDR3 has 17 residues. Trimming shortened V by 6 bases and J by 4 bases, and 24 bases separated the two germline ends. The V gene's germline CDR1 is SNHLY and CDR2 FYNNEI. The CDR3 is CASSEGTGVISSTEAFF. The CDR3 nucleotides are TGTGCCAGCAGCGAGGGGACGGGCGTTATCTCTTCCACTGAAGCTTTCTTT.

The CDR3 sequence: CASSLDQSVEKLFF. For the CDR3, the DNA is TGTGCCAGCAGCTTGGACCAGTCTGTGGAAAAACTGTTTTTT. The rearrangement uses TRBV5-4 and TRBJ1-4; D not certain. The length of the CDR3 is 14 residues. V lost 0 bases, J lost 8 bases, and 11 bases lay in between. CDR1 SGHNT and CDR2 YYREEE come from the germline V gene (reference sequence).

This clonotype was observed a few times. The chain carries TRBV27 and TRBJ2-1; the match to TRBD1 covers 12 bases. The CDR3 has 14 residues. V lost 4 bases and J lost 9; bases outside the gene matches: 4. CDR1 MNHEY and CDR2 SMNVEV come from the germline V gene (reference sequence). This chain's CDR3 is CASSWGQGASEQFF. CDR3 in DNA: TGTGCCAGCAGTTGGGGACAGGGGGCGAGTGAGCAGTTCTTC.

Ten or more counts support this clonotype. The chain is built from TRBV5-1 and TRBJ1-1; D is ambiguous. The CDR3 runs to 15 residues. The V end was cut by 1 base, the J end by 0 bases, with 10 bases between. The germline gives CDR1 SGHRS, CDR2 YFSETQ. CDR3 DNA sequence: TGCGCCAGCAGCTTGAATAAAGGCATGAACACTGAAGCTTTCTTT. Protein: CASSLNKGMNTEAFF.

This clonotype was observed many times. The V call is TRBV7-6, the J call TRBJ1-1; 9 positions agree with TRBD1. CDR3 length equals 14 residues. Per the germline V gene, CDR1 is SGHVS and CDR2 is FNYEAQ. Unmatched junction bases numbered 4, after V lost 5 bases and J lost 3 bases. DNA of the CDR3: TGTGCCAGCAGCATAAGGACAGGGGACACTGAAGCTTTCTTT. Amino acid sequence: CASSIRTGDTEAFF.

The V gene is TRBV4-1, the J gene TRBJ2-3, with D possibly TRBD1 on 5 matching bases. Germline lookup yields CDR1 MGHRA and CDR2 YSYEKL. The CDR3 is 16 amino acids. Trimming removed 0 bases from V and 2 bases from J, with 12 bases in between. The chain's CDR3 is CASSQERQGNTDTQYF. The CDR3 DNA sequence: TGCGCCAGCAGCCAAGAAAGGCAGGGAAACACAGATACGCAGTATTTT.

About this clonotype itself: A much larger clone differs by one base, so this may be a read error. The CDR3 nucleotides are TGTGCCAGCAGCCTCGTGGGCGTCACAAGCACAGGTACGCAGTATTTT. Its protein is CASSLVGVTSTGTQYF. The V and J genes are TRBV12-3 or TRBV12-4 and TRBJ2-3; D might be TRBD1 (5 bases). The CDR3 is made up of 16 amino acids.

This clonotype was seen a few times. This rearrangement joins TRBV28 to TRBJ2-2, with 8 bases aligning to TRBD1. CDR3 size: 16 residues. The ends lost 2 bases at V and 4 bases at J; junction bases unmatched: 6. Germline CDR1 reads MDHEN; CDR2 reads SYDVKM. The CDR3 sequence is CASSLIRTGGTGELFF. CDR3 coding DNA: TGTGCCAGCAGTTTAATTCGCACAGGGGGCACCGGGGAGCTGTTTTTT.

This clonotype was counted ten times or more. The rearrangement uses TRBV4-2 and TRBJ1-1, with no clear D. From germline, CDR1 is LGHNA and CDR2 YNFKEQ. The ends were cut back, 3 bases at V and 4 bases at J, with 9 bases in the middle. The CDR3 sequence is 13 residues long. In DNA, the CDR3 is TGTGCCAGCAGCCACGATGACGGCACTGAAGCTTTCTTT. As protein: CASSHDDGTEAFF.

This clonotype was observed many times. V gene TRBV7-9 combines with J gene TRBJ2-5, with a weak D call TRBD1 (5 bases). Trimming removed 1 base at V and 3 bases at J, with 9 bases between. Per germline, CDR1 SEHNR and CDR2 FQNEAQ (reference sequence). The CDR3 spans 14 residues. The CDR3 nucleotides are TGTGCCAGCAGCTTAGGGGCAGGGAAAGAGACCCAGTACTTC. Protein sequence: CASSLGAGKETQYF.

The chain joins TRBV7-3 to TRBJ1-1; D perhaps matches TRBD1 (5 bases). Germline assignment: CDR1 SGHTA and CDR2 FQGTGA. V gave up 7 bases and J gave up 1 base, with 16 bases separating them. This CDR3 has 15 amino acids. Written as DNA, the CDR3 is TGTGCCAGCAAAAGGGACGGGGGGGAGAACACTGAAGCTTTCTTT. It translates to CASKRDGGENTEAFF.

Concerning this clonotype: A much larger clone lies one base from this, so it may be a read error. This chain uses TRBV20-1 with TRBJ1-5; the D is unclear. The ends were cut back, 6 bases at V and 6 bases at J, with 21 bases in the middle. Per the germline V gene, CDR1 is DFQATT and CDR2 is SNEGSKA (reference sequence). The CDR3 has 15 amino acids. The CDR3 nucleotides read TGCAGTGCGGCCATTCAAGGTACGGGCATTCAGCCCCAGCATTTT. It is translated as CSAAIQGTGIQPQHF.

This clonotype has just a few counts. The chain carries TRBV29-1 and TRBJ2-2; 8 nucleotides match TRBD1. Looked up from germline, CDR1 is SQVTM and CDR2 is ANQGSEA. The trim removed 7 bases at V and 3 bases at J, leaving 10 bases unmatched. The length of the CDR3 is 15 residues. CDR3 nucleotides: TGCAGCGCCACGACAGGGGCACGGGACACCGGGGAGCTGTTTTTT. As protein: CSATTGARDTGELFF.

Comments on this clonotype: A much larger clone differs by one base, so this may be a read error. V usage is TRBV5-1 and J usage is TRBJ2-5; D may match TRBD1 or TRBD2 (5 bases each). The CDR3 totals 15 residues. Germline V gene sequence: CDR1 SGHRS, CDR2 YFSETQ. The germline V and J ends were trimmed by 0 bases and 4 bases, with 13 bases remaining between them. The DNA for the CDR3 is TGCGCCAGCAGCTTGGAGGCCGGGGCCCGAGAGACCCAGTACTTC. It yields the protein CASSLEAGARETQYF. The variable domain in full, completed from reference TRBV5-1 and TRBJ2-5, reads KAGVTQTPRYLIKTRGQQVTLSCSPISGHRSVSWYQQTPGQGLQFLFEYFSETQRNKGNFPGRFSGRQFSNSRSEMNVSTLELGDSALYLCASSLEAGARETQYFGPGTRLLVL.

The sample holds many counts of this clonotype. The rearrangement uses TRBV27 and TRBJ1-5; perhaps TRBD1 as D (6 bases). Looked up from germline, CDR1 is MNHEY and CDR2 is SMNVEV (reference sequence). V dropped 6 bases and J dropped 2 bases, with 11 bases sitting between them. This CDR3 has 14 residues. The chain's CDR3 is CASSLQGGNQPQHF. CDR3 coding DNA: TGTGCCAGCAGCCTACAGGGCGGCAATCAGCCCCAGCATTTT.